This is a list of T cell receptor beta chains from one sample in a study of blood T cell repertoires in COVID-19. The protocol was immunoSEQ multiplex PCR, while the TCRdb copy is restricted to in-frame clones and leaves out a portion. Among around 250,000 clones listed, 80% to 85% were seen once. The material sequenced was peripheral blood. These receptors came from a woman in her late teens or twenties with acute or convalescent COVID-19. Each CDR3 is given with its conserved first and last residue. The D gene is left open where the match is weak. Clone sizes are given selectively: once, few, many, or a class where the clone is expanded.

d_call clone_size j_call v_call cdr3_nt cdr3_aa
TRBD2 . TRBJ2-3 TRBV19 TGTGCCAGTAGTATAGTAACCCCTGCGGGAGGTACAGATACGCAGTATTTT CASSIVTPAGGTDTQYF
. . TRBJ1-5 TRBV28 TGTGCTAGTCGGGGGAATCAGCCCCAGCATTTT CASRGNQPQHF
. few TRBJ2-1 TRBV28 TGTGCCAGCAGTTTATTCGGCAATGAGCAGTTCTTC CASSLFGNEQFF
TRBD2 . TRBJ2-7 TRBV6-1 TGTGCCAGCAGTGAAATACTAGCGGGAGCCCGCGAGCAGTACTTC CASSEILAGAREQYF
. few TRBJ1-2 TRBV29-1 TGCAGCGGCTCACAGGGTTATGGAGGCTACACCTTC CSGSQGYGGYTF
. . TRBJ2-3 TRBV10-3 TGTGCCATCAGTGACTCTAGCACAGATACGCAGTATTTT CAISDSSTDTQYF
TRBD2 . TRBJ2-1 TRBV10-2 TGCGCCAGCAGGGGGACTAGCGGGAACCATGAGCAGTTCTTC CASRGTSGNHEQFF
. . TRBJ1-3 TRBV29-1 TGCAGCGGGACCCCGGACACGATTGGAAACACCATATATTTT CSGTPDTIGNTIYF
TRBD1 . TRBJ1-1 TRBV5-8 TGTGCCAGCAGCTCTGGACAGGGAAGGACTGAAGCTTTCTTT CASSSGQGRTEAFF
. few TRBJ1-3 TRBV28 TGTGCCAGCATAGGACAAATTTATGGAAACACCATATATTTT CASIGQIYGNTIYF
. . TRBJ2-5 TRBV12-3/TRBV12-4 TGTGCCAGCAGACGGATAGGGGGAGAGACCCAGTACTTC CASRRIGGETQYF
TRBD2 . TRBJ2-1 TRBV15 TGTGCCACCAGCAGAGGGTCTCCAGCGGGAGCGGGCAATGAGCAGTTCTTC CATSRGSPAGAGNEQFF
. . TRBJ1-2 TRBV9 TGTGCCAGCAGCGTGGACAGTTTTAACTATGGCTACACCTTC CASSVDSFNYGYTF
. . TRBJ2-7 TRBV27 TGTGCCAGCAGTTCCCAAATTGGGCCAGGGCTAGACGAGCAGTACTTC CASSSQIGPGLDEQYF
. . TRBJ1-6 TRBV2 TGTGCCAGCAGTGAAACTAGGGAGTCACCCCTCCACTTT CASSETRESPLHF
. . TRBJ2-5 TRBV5-4 TGTGCCAGCAGCTTGGATGGCGGAGGGACGGAGACCCAGTACTTC CASSLDGGGTETQYF